The sequence of this T cell receptor beta chain was determined in a study of T cell changes during pregnancy in multiple sclerosis. The length of the CDR3 is 19 residues. The table came from immunoSEQ multiplex PCR; TCRdb's copy has only in-frame clones and leaves some out. The sample includes approximately 68,000 clones, roughly 91% of them seen just once. The chain joins TRBV12-2 to TRBJ1-5; TRBD1 is the table's D call and was not checked against the DNA. TRBV12-2 is a known pseudogene. The receptor was isolated from a female donor in good health, enrolled as a control in a pregnancy study. Sample: peripheral blood, taken in the third trimester of pregnancy. The DNA of the CDR3 is TGTGCAAGTCGCCCTAGACGGGGACAGGGTACTTATAGCAATCAGCCCCAGCATTTT. Encoded protein: CASRPRRGQGTYSNQPQHF.